This T cell receptor (beta chain) was retrieved from a study of blood T cell repertoires in COVID-19. Background on the study: COVID-19 samples, acute and convalescent, were from the United States, Italy and Spain. From T cells, B-cell-depleted T cells, or PBMCs came the material, which was cDNA or gDNA.

In germline, CDR1 is SGHTA, CDR2 FQGTGA. This CDR3 contains 14 residues. V lost 0 bases to trimming and J lost 4 bases, with 9 bases between them. In the original analysis: Amplification from reference gene primers served as the basis for estimated nucleated cell counts. Only in-frame clones appear in the TCRdb table, and some are missing; sequencing was by immunoSEQ multiplex PCR. V and J calls and clone size are given by that table; D and trimming were obtained from the DNA. The sample shows around 260,000 clones, 83% of them seen only once. The rearrangement joins TRBV7-3 to TRBJ1-1; no clear D gene. The sequenced sample consisted of peripheral blood. The sequence was collected from a woman aged 45-65 years who had recovered from COVID-19. The CDR3 is CASSLTPFPTEAFF. The DNA for the CDR3 is TGTGCCAGCAGCTTAACTCCCTTTCCCACTGAAGCTTTCTTT.